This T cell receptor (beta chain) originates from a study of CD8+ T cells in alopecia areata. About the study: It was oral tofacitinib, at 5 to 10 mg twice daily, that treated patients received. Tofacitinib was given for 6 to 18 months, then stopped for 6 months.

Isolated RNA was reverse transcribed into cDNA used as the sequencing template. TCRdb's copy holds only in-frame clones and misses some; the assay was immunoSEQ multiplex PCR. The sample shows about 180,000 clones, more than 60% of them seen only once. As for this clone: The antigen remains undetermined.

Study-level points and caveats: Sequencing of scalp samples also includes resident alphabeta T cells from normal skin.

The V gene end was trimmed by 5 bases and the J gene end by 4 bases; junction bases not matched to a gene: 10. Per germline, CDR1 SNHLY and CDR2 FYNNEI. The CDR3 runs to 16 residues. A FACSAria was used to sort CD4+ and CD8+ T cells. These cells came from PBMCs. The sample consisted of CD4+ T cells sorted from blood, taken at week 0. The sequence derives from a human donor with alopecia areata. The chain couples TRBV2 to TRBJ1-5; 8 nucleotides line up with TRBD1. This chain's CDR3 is CASSRFTGTGNQPQHF. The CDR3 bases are TGTGCCAGCAGTCGATTTACCGGGACAGGTAATCAGCCCCAGCATTTT.